This TCR beta chain came from a study of blood T cell repertoires in COVID-19. Study information: PBMCs, B-cell-depleted T cells, or T cells provided the cDNA or gDNA that made up the material.

Germline V lookup: CDR1 MNHEY, CDR2 SVGAGI. The J segment lost 4 bases and the V segment lost 6 bases, leaving 8 bases of the junction unmatched. This CDR3 is 14 amino acids long. Living in under 30 US areas, the participants were between 18 and 89 years of age. Original methodology: The authors estimated nucleated cell counts from reference gene primer amplification. The repertoire was sequenced with immunoSEQ multiplex PCR; TCRdb's copy has only in-frame clones and lacks some. V and J calls and clone size are as listed in that table; D and trimming were resolved from the DNA. The sample contains about 240,000 clones, approximately 90% of which appear only once.

The sequence was obtained from a woman in her twenties or thirties who had recovered from COVID-19. The specimen sequenced was PBMCs or T cells enriched from blood (not recorded which). The chain combines TRBV6-5 with TRBJ1-2, with 7 bases aligning to TRBD1. CDR3 in DNA: TGTGCCAGCAGCGTAGAGACAGGGTCCTATGGCTACACCTTC. Amino acid sequence: CASSVETGSYGYTF.